These 15 T cell receptor beta chains share one sample of origin, sequenced in a study of type 1 regulatory T cells. These receptors have no known antigen. TCRdb reprocessed the reads via MiXCR and lists one record per CDR3 protein. This sample carries around 69,000 distinct CDR3 sequences, roughly 60% of them seen once, and the ten largest clones take less than 8.5%. Sequenced sample: cultured T cells, either the whole culture or a sorted T cell fraction (not recorded which). This sample's subset: Tr1-enriched cell product generated in vitro against host alloantigens. These receptors were collected from a human donor in good health.

The chain couples TRBV29-1 to TRBJ2-6; 8 nucleotides align to TRBD1. Germline values: CDR1 SQVTM, CDR2 ANQGSEA. This CDR3 has 14 amino acids. Trimming took 8 bases from V and 2 from J; bases not matched to a gene: 5. The CDR3 loop is CSCKQGAGANVLTF. The CDR3 DNA reads TGCAGCTGTAAACAGGGGGCTGGGGCCAACGTCCTGACTTTC.

This chain joins TRBV2 and TRBJ2-7; 10 positions agree with TRBD1. CDR3 size: 15 residues. The germline CDR1 and CDR2 sequences are SNHLY and FYNNEI. The V and J ends lost 2 bases and 4 bases, in that order; junction bases with no gene match: 5. CDR3 protein: CASSERRTGGYEQYF. For the CDR3, the DNA is TGTGCCAGCAGTGAACGCAGGACAGGGGGTTACGAGCAGTACTTC.

In this sample, this clonotype turned up a few times. The chain combines TRBV7-2 with TRBJ2-3, with D unclear. Germline CDR1 and CDR2: SGHTA and FQGNSA. Trimming shortened V by 4 bases and J by 6 bases, and 5 bases separated the two germline ends. The CDR3 has 11 residues. The CDR3 sequence is CASSSRDTQYF. DNA of the CDR3: TGTGCCAGCAGCTCCCGCGATACGCAGTATTTT.

This chain connects TRBV9 to TRBJ1-3, with D uncertain. The V gene lost 3 bases and the J gene lost 3 bases, with 7 bases spanning the gap. CDR3 size: 13 residues. Germline CDR1 and CDR2: SGDLS and YYNGEE. The DNA of the CDR3 is TGTGCCAGCAGCGCAAACCTTGGAAACACCATATATTTT. Translating gives CASSANLGNTIYF.

A single count supports this clonotype. DNA for the CDR3: TGTGCCAGCAGCGTAGGGGGGGGTGGCAATCAGCCCCAGCATTTT. Translating it yields CASSVGGGGNQPQHF. The chain employs TRBV28 and TRBJ1-5, with D perhaps TRBD1 (6 bases). V dropped 6 bases and J dropped 2 bases, with 14 bases sitting between them. The CDR3 is 15 amino acids. Per the germline V gene, CDR1 is MDHEN and CDR2 is SYDVKM.

The chain employs TRBV20-1 and TRBJ2-3; no clear D. The CDR3 totals 14 residues. Germline lookup yields CDR1 DFQATT and CDR2 SNEGSKA (reference sequence). The ends were cut back, 4 bases at V and 2 bases at J, with 13 bases in the middle. The CDR3, as DNA: TGCAGTGCTACCAGAGTGGTTTTCACAGATACGCAGTATTTT. It codes for CSATRVVFTDTQYF.

The genes are TRBV7-9 and TRBJ2-1; 9 bases match TRBD2. This CDR3 region has 14 residues. The J segment lost 5 bases and the V segment lost 11 bases, leaving 10 bases of the junction unmatched. Germline lookup yields CDR1 SEHNR and CDR2 FQNEAQ (reference sequence). The CDR3 spells CASSGLAGDNEQFF. The CDR3 region has the DNA TGTGCCTCCTCGGGACTAGCAGGTGACAATGAGCAGTTCTTC.

The chain is built from TRBV28 and TRBJ2-3, with D maybe TRBD2 (6 bases). This CDR3 is 15 amino acids long. Germline V gene sequence: CDR1 MDHEN, CDR2 SYDVKM. V shed 3 bases and J shed 2 bases, with 12 bases lying between them. This CDR3 reads CASSFGGDVTDTQYF. DNA for the CDR3: TGTGCCAGCAGTTTCGGGGGAGATGTCACAGATACGCAGTATTTT.

The V gene is TRBV3-1, the J gene TRBJ1-2; TRBD1 might be the D (5 bases). V gave up 4 bases and J gave up 2 bases, with 17 bases separating them. The germline V gene has CDR1 LGHDT and CDR2 YNNKEL (reference sequence). CDR3 length equals 16 residues. This CDR3 is CASSRGPRAWNYGYTF. The CDR3 DNA is TGTGCCAGCAGCCGGGGACCCAGGGCCTGGAACTATGGCTACACCTTC.

The chain recombines TRBV20-1 with TRBJ2-2; TRBD2 aligns across 8 bases. With 5 bases clipped from V and 4 bases from J, the junction kept 18 bases outside the gene matches. The CDR3 length is 18 residues. Germline-derived CDR1 and CDR2 are DFQATT and SNEGSKA (reference sequence). CDR3 DNA: TGCAGTGCTCCCAATTCGGCCAAGCGGGAGATCCGCACCGGGGAGCTGTTTTTT. Translation gives CSAPNSAKREIRTGELFF.

V is TRBV7-2 and J is TRBJ2-3; D is unresolved. The V gene lost 4 bases and the J gene lost 6 bases, with 11 bases spanning the gap. The CDR3 is 13 amino acids. Germline-derived CDR1 and CDR2 are SGHTA and FQGNSA. CDR3 protein: CASSSHTGDTQYF. The CDR3 DNA follows: TGTGCCAGCAGCTCTCATACTGGGGATACGCAGTATTTT.

The V gene is TRBV27, the J gene TRBJ1-2; no definite D call. The CDR3 is 12 amino acids. Trimming took 0 bases from V and 8 from J, leaving 7 bases between them. Germline-derived CDR1 and CDR2 are MNHEY and SMNVEV (reference sequence). CDR3 nucleotide sequence: TGTGCCAGCAGTTTATCGGGAGGGGGCTACACCTTC. Protein: CASSLSGGGYTF.

This clonotype occurred many times. The gene calls are TRBV5-1 and TRBJ2-1; 8 bases align to TRBD2. V lost 7 bases to trimming and J lost 5 bases; unmatched junction nucleotides: 8. This CDR3 region has 14 residues. CDR1 SGHRS and CDR2 YFSETQ come from the germline V gene. The CDR3 bases are TGCGCCAGCGGATGGGGACTAGAGAACAATGAGCAGTTCTTC. Translating it yields CASGWGLENNEQFF.

CDR3 residues: CSISRSTDTQYF. The DNA for the CDR3 is TGCAGCATTAGCAGGAGCACAGATACGCAGTATTTT. The genes are TRBV29-1 and TRBJ2-3; D not resolved. This CDR3 is built from 12 residues. Germline V CDR1 and CDR2: SQVTM, ANQGSEA. The V gene lost 8 bases and the J gene lost 0 bases, with 9 bases spanning the gap.

The rearrangement uses TRBV20-1 and TRBJ2-3; 8 nucleotides agree with TRBD1. The CDR3 contains 13 residues. CDR1 and CDR2 from the germline V gene are DFQATT and SNEGSKA (reference sequence). V lost 1 base, J lost 6 bases, and 3 bases stayed unmatched. The CDR3 protein is CSARGQGTDTQYF. CDR3 sequence (DNA): TGCAGTGCTAGAGGACAGGGGACCGATACGCAGTATTTT.